Listed below are T cell receptor beta chains from one sample, sequenced in a study of T cell repertoires in cytomegalovirus infection. Using its own MiXCR run on the reads, TCRdb lists one record per CDR3 protein. The repertoire holds under 850,000 distinct CDR3 sequences, with 30% to 40% as singletons. The antigens of these receptors remain unknown. The specimen comprised cultured PBMCs, sampled from culture after CMV antigen stimulation. These receptors were collected from a human donor in good health (CMV status not recorded). Some clones in this sample may be carry-over from other donors' samples. CDR3s leave out the opening cysteine and the closing phenylalanine or tryptophan.

v_gene | len | CDR3aa
TRBV20-1 | 11 | SAYVDRTDTQY
TRBV28 | 12 | ASSVPHRSHEQY
TRBV7-9 | 11 | ASSLAGSETQY
TRBV19 | 15 | ATTPFAGTGYSYGYT
TRBV2 | 15 | ASSEASRVSGANVLT
TRBV28 | 15 | ASSPPFGAGGYNEQF
TRBV7-2 | 13 | ASSSQGLSSYEQY
TRBV28 | 12 | ASSLPDGNEKLF
TRBV7-9 | 13 | ASSSHRDGNEKLF
TRBV20-1 | 12 | SAKAFNPQETQY
TRBV6-6 | 11 | ASGLQGTYEQY
TRBV20-1 | 13 | SASTSGGAHYEQY
TRBV6-2/TRBV6-3 | 15 | ASSQLDRTGVDQPQH
TRBV12-3/TRBV12-4 | 11 | ASSPRGVETQY
TRBV7-9 | 14 | ASSPRPILSYNEQF
TRBV27 | 13 | ASSWENRSNSPLH
TRBV5-1 | 11 | ASRWGPNTEAF
TRBV20-1 | 12 | SARDSAGGYGYT
TRBV4-1 | 15 | ASSQDIGTADNSPLH
TRBV12-3/TRBV12-4 | 12 | ASSFSTSTDTQY
TRBV7-2 | 14 | ASSLGQGAVGRELF
TRBV19 | 12 | ASIQGPVGAEAF
TRBV29-1 | 14 | SVEVTPGGLYNEQF
TRBV7-2 | 12 | ASSLNLWNYGYT
TRBV6-1 | 14 | ASMLSNRGQGNTIY
TRBV6-2/TRBV6-3 | 12 | ASSYSRTDHEAF
TRBV4-1 | 15 | ASSREPTGKDTGELF
TRBV6-2/TRBV6-3 | 13 | ASIPFAGSPGEQY
TRBV9 | 12 | ASSVDDGTTEQF
TRBV7-9 | 13 | ASSIGQGVGEKLF
TRBV20-1 | 12 | SARVQGGNSPLH
TRBV14 | 8 | ARPRDEQF
TRBV6-1 | 12 | ASSETASSYEQY
TRBV7-2 | 13 | ASSSTGTANYGYT
TRBV7-2 | 11 | ASSPGRTYGYT
TRBV12-3/TRBV12-4 | 12 | ASNTGTNTGELF
TRBV7-2 | 13 | ASSFGWGSTDTQY
TRBV11-2 | 10 | AVSRGNTEAF
TRBV7-9 | 13 | ASSHATGPNTEAF
TRBV11-2 | 15 | ASSLASAGGSDVTQY
TRBV6-2/TRBV6-3 | 12 | ASSDTNLNQPQH